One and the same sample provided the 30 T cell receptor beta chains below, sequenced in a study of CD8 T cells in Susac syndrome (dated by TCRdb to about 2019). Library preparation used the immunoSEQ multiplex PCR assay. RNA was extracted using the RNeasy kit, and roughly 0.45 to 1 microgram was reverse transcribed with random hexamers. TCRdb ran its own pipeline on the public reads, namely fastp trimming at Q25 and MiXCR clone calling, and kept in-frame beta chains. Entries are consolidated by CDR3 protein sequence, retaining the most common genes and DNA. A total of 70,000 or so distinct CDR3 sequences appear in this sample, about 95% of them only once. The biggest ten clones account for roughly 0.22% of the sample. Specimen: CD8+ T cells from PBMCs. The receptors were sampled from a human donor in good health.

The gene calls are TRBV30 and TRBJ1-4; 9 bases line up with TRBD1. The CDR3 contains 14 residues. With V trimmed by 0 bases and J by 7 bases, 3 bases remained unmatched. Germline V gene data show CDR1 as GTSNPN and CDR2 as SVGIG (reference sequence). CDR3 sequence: CAWSVGTGTEKLFF. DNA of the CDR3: TGTGCCTGGAGTGTAGGGACAGGGACTGAAAAACTGTTTTTT.

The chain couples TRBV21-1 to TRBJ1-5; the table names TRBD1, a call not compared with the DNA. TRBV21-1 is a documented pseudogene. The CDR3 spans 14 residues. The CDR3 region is CAIVRQDSDQPQHF. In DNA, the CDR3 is TGTGCCATTGTGCGACAGGACTCGGATCAGCCCCAGCATTTT.

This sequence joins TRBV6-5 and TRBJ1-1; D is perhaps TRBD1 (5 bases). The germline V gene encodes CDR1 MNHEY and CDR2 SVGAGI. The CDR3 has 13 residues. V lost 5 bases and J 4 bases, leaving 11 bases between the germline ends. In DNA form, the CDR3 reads TGTGCCAGCAGTCGAAGGGGCATCACTGAAGCTTTCTTT. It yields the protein CASSRRGITEAFF.

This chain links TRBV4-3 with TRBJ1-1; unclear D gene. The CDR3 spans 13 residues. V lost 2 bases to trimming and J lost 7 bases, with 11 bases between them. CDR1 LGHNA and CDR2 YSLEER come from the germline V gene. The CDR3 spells CASSQTPGREAFF. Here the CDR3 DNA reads TGCGCCAGCAGCCAAACACCCGGGCGTGAAGCTTTCTTT.

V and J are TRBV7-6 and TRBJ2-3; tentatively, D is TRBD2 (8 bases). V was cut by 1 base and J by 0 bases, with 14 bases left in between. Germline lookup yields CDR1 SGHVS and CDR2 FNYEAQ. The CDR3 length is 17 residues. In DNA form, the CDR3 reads TGTGCCAGCAGCTTAGTAGCGGGGACAGCGAGCACAGATACGCAGTATTTT. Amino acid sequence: CASSLVAGTASTDTQYF.

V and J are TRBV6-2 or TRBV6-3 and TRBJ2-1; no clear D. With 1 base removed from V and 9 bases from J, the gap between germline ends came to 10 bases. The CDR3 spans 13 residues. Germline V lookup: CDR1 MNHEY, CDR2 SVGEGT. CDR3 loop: CASSYLGSSEQFF. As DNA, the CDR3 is TGTGCCAGCAGTTACTTGGGCTCGTCTGAGCAGTTCTTC.

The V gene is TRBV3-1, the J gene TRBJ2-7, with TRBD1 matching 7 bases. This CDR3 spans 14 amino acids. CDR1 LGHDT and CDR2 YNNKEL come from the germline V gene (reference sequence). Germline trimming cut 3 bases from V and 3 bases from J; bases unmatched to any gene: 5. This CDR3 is CASSHLQGNYEQYV. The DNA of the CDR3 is TGTGCCAGCAGCCACCTACAGGGGAACTACGAGCAGTACGTC.

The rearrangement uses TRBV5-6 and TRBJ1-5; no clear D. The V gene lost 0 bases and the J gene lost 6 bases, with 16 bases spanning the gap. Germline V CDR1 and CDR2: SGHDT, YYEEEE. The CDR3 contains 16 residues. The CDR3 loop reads CASSLEGQEGGQPQHF. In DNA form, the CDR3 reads TGTGCCAGCAGCTTGGAGGGCCAAGAGGGTGGTCAGCCCCAGCATTTT.

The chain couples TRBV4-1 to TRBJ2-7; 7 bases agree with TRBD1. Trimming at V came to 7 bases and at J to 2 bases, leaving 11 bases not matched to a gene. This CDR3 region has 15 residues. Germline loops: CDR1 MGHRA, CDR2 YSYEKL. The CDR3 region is CASNTSGQFTYEQYF. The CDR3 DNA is TGCGCCAGCAACACATCGGGACAGTTTACCTACGAGCAGTACTTC.

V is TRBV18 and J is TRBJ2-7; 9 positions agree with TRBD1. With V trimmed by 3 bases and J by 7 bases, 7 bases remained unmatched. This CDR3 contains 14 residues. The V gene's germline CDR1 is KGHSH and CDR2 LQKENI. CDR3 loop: CASSPTMDRGEQYF. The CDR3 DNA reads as TGTGCCAGCTCACCGACAATGGACAGGGGAGAGCAGTACTTC.

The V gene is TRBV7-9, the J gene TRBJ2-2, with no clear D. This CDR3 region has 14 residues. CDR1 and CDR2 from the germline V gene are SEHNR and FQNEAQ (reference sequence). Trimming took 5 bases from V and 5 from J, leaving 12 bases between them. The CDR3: CASSDQWTTGELFF. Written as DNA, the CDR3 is TGTGCCAGCAGCGATCAGTGGACGACCGGGGAGCTGTTTTTT.

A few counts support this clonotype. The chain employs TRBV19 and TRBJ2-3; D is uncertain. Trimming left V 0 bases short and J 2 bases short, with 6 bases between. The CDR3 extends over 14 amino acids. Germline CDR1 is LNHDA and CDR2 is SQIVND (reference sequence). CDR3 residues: CASSIEGYTDTQYF. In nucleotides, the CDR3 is TGTGCCAGTAGTATAGAGGGCTACACAGATACGCAGTATTTT.

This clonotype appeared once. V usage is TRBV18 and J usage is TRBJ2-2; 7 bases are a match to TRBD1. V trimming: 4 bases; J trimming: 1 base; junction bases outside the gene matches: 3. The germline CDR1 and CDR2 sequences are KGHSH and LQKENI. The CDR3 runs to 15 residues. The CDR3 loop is CASSLRDRNTGELFF. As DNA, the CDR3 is TGTGCCAGCTCACTCCGGGACAGGAACACCGGGGAGCTGTTTTTT.

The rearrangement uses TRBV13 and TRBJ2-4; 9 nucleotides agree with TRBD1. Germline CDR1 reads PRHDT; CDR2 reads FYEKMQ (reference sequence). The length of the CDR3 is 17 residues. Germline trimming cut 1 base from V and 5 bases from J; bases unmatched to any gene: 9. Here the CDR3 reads CASSLARDRVFQNIQYF. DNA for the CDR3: TGTGCCAGCAGCTTAGCACGGGACAGGGTGTTCCAAAACATTCAGTACTTC. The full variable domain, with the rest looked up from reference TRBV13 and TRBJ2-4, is AAGVIQSPRHLIKEKRETATLKCYPIPRHDTVYWYQQGPGQDPQFLISFYEKMQSDKGSIPDRFSAQQFSDYHSELNMSSLELGDSALYFCASSLARDRVFQNIQYFGAGTRLSVL.

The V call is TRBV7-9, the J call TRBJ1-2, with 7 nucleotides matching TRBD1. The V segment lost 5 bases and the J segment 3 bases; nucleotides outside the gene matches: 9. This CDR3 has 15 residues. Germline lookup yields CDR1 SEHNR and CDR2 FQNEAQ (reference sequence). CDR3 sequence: CASSTRDSFHYGYTF. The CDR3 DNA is TGTGCCAGCAGCACCCGGGACAGTTTTCACTATGGCTACACCTTC.

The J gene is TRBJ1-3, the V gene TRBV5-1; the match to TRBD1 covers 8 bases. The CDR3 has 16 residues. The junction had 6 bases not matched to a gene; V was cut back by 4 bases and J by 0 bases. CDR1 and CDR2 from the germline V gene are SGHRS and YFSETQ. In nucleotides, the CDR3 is TGCGCCAGCAGCAAAAGGACAGGGAGCTCTGGAAACACCATATATTTT. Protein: CASSKRTGSSGNTIYF.

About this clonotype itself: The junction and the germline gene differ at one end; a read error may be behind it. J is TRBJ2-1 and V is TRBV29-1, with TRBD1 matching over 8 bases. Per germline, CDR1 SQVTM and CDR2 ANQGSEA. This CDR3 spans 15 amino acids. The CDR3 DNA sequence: TGCAGCGCCCGAGGACAGGGAAGGACCTACAGTGAGCAGTTCTTC. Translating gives CSARGQGRTYSEQFF.

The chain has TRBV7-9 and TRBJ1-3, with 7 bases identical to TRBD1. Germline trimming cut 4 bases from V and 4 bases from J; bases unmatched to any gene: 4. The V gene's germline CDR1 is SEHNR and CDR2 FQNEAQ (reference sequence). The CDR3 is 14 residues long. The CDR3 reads CASSSGTAGNTIYF. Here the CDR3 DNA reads TGTGCCAGCAGCTCGGGGACAGCCGGAAACACCATATATTTT.

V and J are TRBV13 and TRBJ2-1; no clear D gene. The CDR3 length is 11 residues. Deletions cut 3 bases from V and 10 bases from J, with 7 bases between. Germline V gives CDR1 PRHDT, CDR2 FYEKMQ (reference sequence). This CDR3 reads CASSFGSEQFF. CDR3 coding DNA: TGTGCCAGCAGCTTCGGATCGGAGCAGTTCTTC.

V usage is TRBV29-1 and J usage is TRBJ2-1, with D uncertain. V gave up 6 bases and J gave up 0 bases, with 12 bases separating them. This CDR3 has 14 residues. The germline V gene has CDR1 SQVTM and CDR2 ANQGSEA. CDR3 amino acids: CSVAGPFSYNEQFF. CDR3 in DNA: TGCAGCGTCGCCGGGCCCTTCTCCTACAATGAGCAGTTCTTC.

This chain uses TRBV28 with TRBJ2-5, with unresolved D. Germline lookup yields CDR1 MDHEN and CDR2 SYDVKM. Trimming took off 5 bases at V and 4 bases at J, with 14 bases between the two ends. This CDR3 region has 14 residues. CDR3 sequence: CASSMYRVAETQYF. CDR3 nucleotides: TGTGCCAGCAGTATGTATAGGGTTGCAGAGACCCAGTACTTC.

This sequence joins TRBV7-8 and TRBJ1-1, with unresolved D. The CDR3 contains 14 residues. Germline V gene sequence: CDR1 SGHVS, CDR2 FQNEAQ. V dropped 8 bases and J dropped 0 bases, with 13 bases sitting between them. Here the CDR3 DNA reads TGTGCCAGCGAGGACTTAACTATGAACACTGAAGCTTTCTTT. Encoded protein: CASEDLTMNTEAFF.

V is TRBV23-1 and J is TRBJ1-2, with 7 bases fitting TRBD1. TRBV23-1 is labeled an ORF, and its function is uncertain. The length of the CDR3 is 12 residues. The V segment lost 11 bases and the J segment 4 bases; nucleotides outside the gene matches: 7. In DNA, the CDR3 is TGCGCCGGGGACAGAACTGCCTATGGCTACACCTTC. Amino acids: CAGDRTAYGYTF.

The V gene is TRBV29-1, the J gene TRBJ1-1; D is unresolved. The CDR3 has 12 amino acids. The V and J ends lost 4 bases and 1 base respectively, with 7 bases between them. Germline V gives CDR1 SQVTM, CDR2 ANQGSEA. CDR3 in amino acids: CSVVGANTEAFF. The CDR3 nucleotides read TGCAGCGTTGTAGGAGCGAACACTGAAGCTTTCTTT.

CDR3 DNA: TGTGCCAGCAGGCCAGAAGATTATAGCAATCAGCCCCAGCATTTT. It yields the protein CASRPEDYSNQPQHF. The rearrangement uses TRBV27 and TRBJ1-5, with no clear D. V lost 6 bases to trimming and J lost 0 bases, with 12 bases between them. This CDR3 is 15 amino acids long. Germline V gives CDR1 MNHEY, CDR2 SMNVEV (reference sequence).

The CDR3 region has the DNA TGTGCCAGCAGCCTGACAGGGGATTACACTGAAGCTTTCTTT. Protein sequence: CASSLTGDYTEAFF. The J gene is TRBJ1-1, the V gene TRBV3-1; 8 nucleotides align to TRBD1. The CDR3 contains 14 residues. CDR1 and CDR2 from the germline V gene are LGHDT and YNNKEL (reference sequence). With V trimmed by 4 bases and J by 3 bases, 4 bases remained unmatched. The full variable domain, completed using reference TRBV3-1 and TRBJ1-1, is DTAVSQTPKYLVTQMGNDKSIKCEQNLGHDTMYWYKQDSKKFLKIMFSYNNKELIINETVPNRFSPKSPDKAHLNLHINSLELGDSAVYFCASSLTGDYTEAFFGQGTRLTVV.

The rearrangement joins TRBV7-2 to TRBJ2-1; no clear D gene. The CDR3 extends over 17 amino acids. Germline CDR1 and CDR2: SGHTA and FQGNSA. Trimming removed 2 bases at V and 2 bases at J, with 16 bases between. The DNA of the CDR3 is TGTGCCAGCAGCTTAACGACCTCCCCGAAGACCTACAATGAGCAGTTCTTC. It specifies CASSLTTSPKTYNEQFF.

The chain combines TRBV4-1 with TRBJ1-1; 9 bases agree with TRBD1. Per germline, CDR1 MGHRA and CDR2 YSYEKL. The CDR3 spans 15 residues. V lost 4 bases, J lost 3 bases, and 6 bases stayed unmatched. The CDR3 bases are TGCGCCAGCAGCCTCTGGGGACAGGGCGACACTGAAGCTTTCTTT. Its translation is CASSLWGQGDTEAFF.

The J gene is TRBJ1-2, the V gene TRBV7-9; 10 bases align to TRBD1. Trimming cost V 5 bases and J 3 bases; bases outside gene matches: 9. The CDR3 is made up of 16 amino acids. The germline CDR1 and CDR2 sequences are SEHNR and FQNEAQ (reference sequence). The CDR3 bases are TGTGCCAGCAGCGGACCCGGGACAGGGGAGTACTATGGCTACACCTTC. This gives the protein CASSGPGTGEYYGYTF. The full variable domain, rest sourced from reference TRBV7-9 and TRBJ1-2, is DTGVSQNPRHKITKRGQNVTFRCDPISEHNRLYWYRQTLGQGPEFLTYFQNEAQLEKSRLLSDRFSAERPKGSFSTLEIQRTEQGDSAMYLCASSGPGTGEYYGYTFGSGTRLTVV.

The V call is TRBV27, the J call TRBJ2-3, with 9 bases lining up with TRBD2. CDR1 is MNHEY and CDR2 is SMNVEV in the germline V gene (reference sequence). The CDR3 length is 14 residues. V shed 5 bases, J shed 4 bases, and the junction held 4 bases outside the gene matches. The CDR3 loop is CASSRGGGADTQYF. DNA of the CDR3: TGTGCCAGCAGTCGAGGCGGGGGGGCAGATACGCAGTATTTT.